This T cell receptor (beta chain) was found in a study of read filtering for tumor transcriptome and immune sequencing. At the level of the study: Revised staging placed eight or nine patients in R-ISS I, about 17 in II, six or seven in III. Per sample, TCR-region reads ranged about 4 to 10.27 million by IR-seq, about 85 to 1,400 by RNA-seq.

The CDR3 is 16 residues long. Germline V gene lookup returns CDR1 SGHKS and CDR2 YYEKEE (reference sequence). The library was built from 400 to 500 ng RNA with molecular barcoded adaptors for alpha/delta and beta/gamma chains. TCRdb fed the reads into MiXCR, producing one record per CDR3 protein. In the table there are roughly 61,000 distinct CDR3 sequences, about 12% of which are singletons. Remarks on this clonotype: One end of the junction does not line up with germline, which may come from a read error.

This sequence joins TRBV5-5 and TRBJ2-3, with D perhaps given as TRBD1 or TRBD2 (5 bases each). The receptor was isolated from a donor at least 40 years old with multiple myeloma. The sample consisted of a population of CD138-negative cells sorted from bone marrow. Written as DNA, the CDR3 is TGCGCCAGCAGCTTCGGGGCAGGGAGACCCTCAGATACGCAGTATTTT. It translates to CASSFGAGRPSDTQYF.